This T cell receptor beta chain was captured by sequencing in a study of CD8 T cells in Susac syndrome. Germline V gene data show CDR1 as MNHEY and CDR2 as SMNVEV (reference sequence). This CDR3 region has 13 residues. V was pared by 3 bases and J by 3 bases, with 8 bases between. It was healthy donors who served as the controls, matched for age and sex. Random hexamers were used to reverse transcribe about 0.45 to 1 ug of RNA. TCRdb called the immunoSEQ multiplex PCR reads again in MiXCR, with one record for every CDR3 protein. This table holds about 130,000 distinct CDR3 sequences, around 96% found once.

This sequence originates from a human donor in good health. This rearrangement joins TRBV27 to TRBJ2-5; D gene uncertain. What was sequenced was CD4+ T cells from PBMCs. CDR3 coding DNA: TGTGCCAGCAGTTTCGGACGAAAAGAGACCCAGTACTTC. Translation: CASSFGRKETQYF.